This T cell receptor (beta chain) was identified during a study of identical twins. This clonotype has only a few counts. From the 5' RACE reads, TCRdb called clonotypes with MiXCR, one entry per CDR3 protein. Here the sample spans roughly 720,000 distinct CDR3 sequences, 15% to 20% being singletons. The CDR3 runs to 14 residues. Unmatched junction bases numbered 5, after V lost 5 bases and J lost 6 bases. Another study also made use of these data, one on T cells expressing NK-cell markers. Per that paper: Topping the CD3+CD56-NKG2C+ fraction as well were these clonotypes, in a few donors. Uncertainty persisted over the HCMV specificity of expanded NKG2C+ T cell clones.

Sequenced material: PBMCs. The rearrangement uses TRBV12-3 or TRBV12-4 and TRBJ2-5; 11 nucleotides line up with TRBD2. This clonotype was obtained from a woman under 30 in good health. The CDR3 bases are TGTGCCAGCAGTCTACTAGCGGGAGCGCAGACCCAGTACTTC. It yields the protein CASSLLAGAQTQYF.